Sequencing of this TCR beta chain was carried out in a study of breast tumors, draining lymph nodes, adjacent tissues. The lymph nodes were axillary draining lymph nodes from breast cancer patients. This clonotype was counted only a few times. TCRdb re-derived calls from the multiplex PCR reads in MiXCR, one entry per CDR3 protein. The sample records 200,000 to 300,000 distinct CDR3 sequences, 30% being singletons. This receptor was taken from a female donor with breast cancer. Some clones in this sample may be carry-over from other donors' samples. Sequenced: axillary lymph node tissue.

DNA of the CDR3: TGCGCCAGCAGTGAGTCCAGGACAGGGGTAACTGAAGCTTTCTTT. It codes for CASSESRTGVTEAFF. V gene TRBV10-1 combines with J gene TRBJ1-1; 9 bases match TRBD1. The germline V gene has CDR1 WNHNN and CDR2 SYGVQD (reference sequence). J lost 5 bases, V lost 0 bases, and 4 bases had no gene match. The CDR3 is 15 amino acids.